This entry lists 26 T cell receptor beta chains sequenced from one sample in a study of technical replicates of blood from several donors. TCRdb keeps only in-frame clones here, not all; method: immunoSEQ multiplex PCR. The data contain about 79,000 clones, about nine tenths of them singletons. Material for sequencing was T cells isolated from PBMCs. These receptors were collected from a human donor in good health. Some clones in this sample may be carry-over from other donors' samples.

The V and J genes are TRBV6-5 and TRBJ2-3; TRBD1 matches 9 bases. The V and J ends lost 5 bases and 4 bases, in that order; junction bases with no gene match: 1. The CDR3 contains 13 residues. CDR1 and CDR2 from the germline V gene are MNHEY and SVGAGI. The CDR3 DNA sequence: TGTGCCAGCAGTCGACAGGGGGCAGATACGCAGTATTTT. Translation gives CASSRQGADTQYF.

The gene calls are TRBV7-2 and TRBJ2-7; TRBD2 matches 10 bases. Unmatched junction bases numbered 5, after V lost 1 base and J lost 5 bases. From germline, CDR1 is SGHTA and CDR2 FQGNSA. The CDR3 contains 15 residues. CDR3 amino acids: CASSLVAGGFDEQYF. CDR3 sequence (DNA): TGTGCCAGCAGCTTAGTAGCGGGAGGTTTCGACGAGCAGTACTTC.

This clone appeared a few times. This chain uses TRBV2 with TRBJ1-1; D gene uncertain. From germline, CDR1 is SNHLY and CDR2 FYNNEI. V lost 6 bases and J 7 bases, leaving 9 bases between the germline ends. The CDR3 totals 11 residues. Written as DNA, the CDR3 is TGTGCCAGCAGCCGAGGGAATGAAGCTTTCTTT. Its protein product is CASSRGNEAFF. The whole variable domain, remainder taken from reference TRBV2 and TRBJ1-1, is EPEVTQTPSHQVTQMGQEVILRCVPISNHLYFYWYRQILGQKVEFLVSFYNNEISEKSEIFDDQFSVERPDGSNFTLKIRSTKLEDSAMYFCASSRGNEAFFGQGTRLTVV.

The chain recombines TRBV6-5 with TRBJ1-4, with D perhaps TRBD1 (6 bases). V dropped 6 bases and J dropped 0 bases, with 11 bases sitting between them. Germline CDR1 and CDR2: MNHEY and SVGAGI. The CDR3 covers 15 residues. The CDR3 protein is CASRKDRATNEKLFF. The CDR3 nucleotides are TGTGCCAGCAGGAAGGACAGAGCAACTAATGAAAAACTGTTTTTT.

The chain combines TRBV7-6 with TRBJ1-2; 8 bases fit TRBD1. The CDR3 covers 17 residues. Germline CDR1 is SGHVS and CDR2 is FNYEAQ. The trim removed 2 bases at V and 0 bases at J, leaving 8 bases unmatched. This chain's CDR3 is CASSLLTGTGANYGYTF. The CDR3 DNA follows: TGTGCCAGCAGCTTATTAACGGGGACAGGTGCTAACTATGGCTACACCTTC.

V usage is TRBV6-5 and J usage is TRBJ2-1, with D maybe TRBD2 (6 bases). The CDR3 runs to 15 residues. The germline V gene has CDR1 MNHEY and CDR2 SVGAGI. The V end lost 5 bases, the J end lost 6 bases, and 17 bases lay between the germline ends. CDR3 sequence reads: CASSNPRLDSNEQFF. CDR3 coding DNA: TGTGCCAGCAGTAACCCCCGACTAGATTCCAATGAGCAGTTCTTC.

The chain joins TRBV15 to TRBJ1-1; 7 bases fit TRBD1. After removal of 1 base from V and 4 bases from J, the junction contained 9 bases not matched to a gene. Germline loops: CDR1 LNHNV, CDR2 YYDKDF (reference sequence). The CDR3 consists of 16 residues. Here the CDR3 DNA reads TGTGCCACCAGCAGAGGTGGACAGGTCACAGGCACTGAAGCTTTCTTT. Encoded protein: CATSRGGQVTGTEAFF. Full variable domain (rest looked up from reference TRBV15 and TRBJ1-1): DAMVIQNPRYQVTQFGKPVTLSCSQTLNHNVMYWYQQKSSQAPKLLFHYYDKDFNNEADTPDNFQSRRPNTSFCFLDIRSPGLGDTAMYLCATSRGGQVTGTEAFFGQGTRLTVV.

The chain recombines TRBV2 with TRBJ2-7; tentative D call: TRBD2 (5 bases). The CDR3 totals 12 residues. Germline-derived CDR1 and CDR2 are SNHLY and FYNNEI. V was trimmed by 5 bases and J by 3 bases, leaving 8 bases between them. CDR3 region: CASSIGDYEQYF. The DNA of the CDR3 is TGTGCCAGCAGTATCGGGGACTACGAGCAGTACTTC.

The rearrangement joins TRBV29-1 to TRBJ2-3; 10 nucleotides match TRBD2. Germline CDR1 is SQVTM and CDR2 is ANQGSEA. This CDR3 comprises 13 residues. The trim removed 6 bases at V and 3 bases at J, leaving 3 bases unmatched. This chain's CDR3 is CSVLAGVTDTQYF. The DNA for the CDR3 is TGCAGCGTCCTAGCGGGAGTTACAGATACGCAGTATTTT.

The chain recombines TRBV20-1 with TRBJ1-1; 9 nucleotides agree with TRBD1. Trimming at V came to 6 bases and at J to 11 bases, leaving 7 bases not matched to a gene. CDR1 DFQATT and CDR2 SNEGSKA come from the germline V gene (reference sequence). The CDR3 contains 11 residues. The DNA of the CDR3 is TGCAGTGCGCCCGGGACAGGGCATGCTTTCTTT. It translates to CSAPGTGHAFF.

The rearrangement uses TRBV5-1 and TRBJ2-1, with 12 bases that match TRBD2. Germline assignment: CDR1 SGHRS and CDR2 YFSETQ. CDR3 length: 15 residues. V trimming: 3 bases; J trimming: 8 bases; junction bases outside the gene matches: 6. CDR3: CASSSGTSGPDEQFF. The CDR3 region has the DNA TGCGCCAGCAGCTCGGGGACTAGCGGGCCCGATGAGCAGTTCTTC.

The rearrangement links TRBV7-6 to TRBJ2-3, with D possibly matching TRBD2 (6 bases). With 5 bases removed from V and 1 base from J, the gap between germline ends came to 16 bases. The CDR3 sequence is 16 residues long. Germline lookup yields CDR1 SGHVS and CDR2 FNYEAQ. In nucleotides, the CDR3 is TGTGCCAGCAGCCTACCTCCTAGCGTAGGCACAGATACGCAGTATTTT. Amino acids: CASSLPPSVGTDTQYF.

This chain links TRBV5-4 with TRBJ2-7, with TRBD2 matching over 14 bases. J was trimmed by 4 bases and V by 4 bases; bases with no gene match: 4. Germline CDR1 reads SGHNT; CDR2 reads YYREEE (reference sequence). This CDR3 contains 15 residues. CDR3 in amino acids: CASSLGLAGAYEQYF. CDR3 nucleotide sequence: TGTGCCAGCAGCCTGGGACTAGCGGGGGCATACGAGCAGTACTTC.

This chain joins TRBV7-2 and TRBJ2-7; a weak D match, TRBD2 (6 bases). Trimming removed 0 bases from V and 7 bases from J, with 13 bases in between. CDR3 length: 14 amino acids. Germline values: CDR1 SGHTA, CDR2 FQGNSA. CDR3 amino acids: CASSLAVGSREQYF. The CDR3 DNA reads as TGTGCCAGCAGCTTAGCGGTCGGGAGCAGGGAGCAGTACTTC.

This chain joins TRBV7-3 and TRBJ2-1, with 14 nucleotides matching TRBD2. Unmatched junction bases numbered 15, after V lost 1 base and J lost 7 bases. CDR1 is SGHTA and CDR2 is FQGTGA in the germline V gene. The CDR3 length is 20 residues. CDR3 nucleotide sequence: TGTGCCAGCAGCTTAATTGGTAGTGGGACTAGCGGGAGCTTTAGGAATGAGCAGTTCTTC. This translates into CASSLIGSGTSGSFRNEQFF.

The chain has TRBV28 and TRBJ1-2; 7 bases map to TRBD1. The germline gives CDR1 MDHEN, CDR2 SYDVKM. The CDR3 has 13 amino acids. J lost 7 bases, V lost 11 bases, and 13 bases had no gene match. CDR3 amino acids: CACSQGGRGGYTF. The CDR3 DNA follows: TGTGCCTGTTCGCAGGGGGGAAGGGGTGGCTACACCTTC.

The J gene is TRBJ1-3, the V gene TRBV4-1, with D perhaps TRBD1 (6 bases). The CDR3 is 15 amino acids. Trimming removed 3 bases from V and 1 base from J, with 10 bases in between. The germline V gene encodes CDR1 MGHRA and CDR2 YSYEKL. CDR3 DNA sequence: TGCGCCAGCAGCCATACAGGGCTATCTGGAAACACCATATATTTT. As protein: CASSHTGLSGNTIYF.

This clone showed up just once. The chain uses TRBV4-3 and TRBJ1-5; D may be TRBD1 (6 bases). Per germline, CDR1 LGHNA and CDR2 YSLEER. The V end lost 5 bases, the J end lost 0 bases, and 20 bases lay between the germline ends. The CDR3 sequence is 18 residues long. CDR3: CASSERGGGRHSNQPQHF. CDR3 coding DNA: TGCGCCAGCAGCGAAAGAGGGGGGGGTAGACATAGCAATCAGCCCCAGCATTTT.

The V gene is TRBV4-1, the J gene TRBJ2-5; 10 bases are shared with TRBD2. The CDR3 is 16 residues long. The germline gives CDR1 MGHRA, CDR2 YSYEKL. Trimming at V came to 1 base and at J to 2 bases, leaving 4 bases not matched to a gene. The CDR3 reads CASSQAPSGGQETQYF. CDR3 nucleotide sequence: TGCGCCAGCAGCCAAGCGCCTAGCGGGGGTCAAGAGACCCAGTACTTC.

This chain uses TRBV5-1 with TRBJ2-7; the D gene is possibly TRBD1 (5 bases). Looked up from germline, CDR1 is SGHRS and CDR2 is YFSETQ. The CDR3 runs 13 residues. V was trimmed by 4 bases and J by 5 bases, leaving 13 bases between them. The CDR3 DNA follows: TGCGCCAGCAGCCCTCTGTCCAGGGACGAGCAGTACTTC. This translates into CASSPLSRDEQYF.

The DNA for the CDR3 is TGTGCCAGCAGCTTAGGAGCAGGGAGGGACACCATATATTTT. Its protein product is CASSLGAGRDTIYF. This chain uses TRBV7-8 with TRBJ1-3; D is possibly TRBD1 (5 bases). In germline, CDR1 is SGHVS, CDR2 FQNEAQ. The CDR3 has 14 amino acids. V was cut by 1 base and J by 8 bases, with 12 bases left in between.

The V and J genes are TRBV29-1 and TRBJ2-3; D not resolved. Germline V lookup: CDR1 SQVTM, CDR2 ANQGSEA. The CDR3 is 12 amino acids. CDR3 nucleotides: TGCAGTACGCCAAGAGGCACAGATACGCAGTATTTT. Its translation: CSTPRGTDTQYF.

DNA of the CDR3: TGTGCCAGCAGGGCGGCGGGATCTTACTACGAGCAGTACTTC. As protein: CASRAAGSYYEQYF. The V call is TRBV6-5, the J call TRBJ2-7; maybe TRBD2 (6 bases). CDR3 length equals 14 residues. Per the germline V gene, CDR1 is MNHEY and CDR2 is SVGAGI. V lost 6 bases and J lost 3, with 15 bases in between.

J is TRBJ2-7 and V is TRBV7-2; the match to TRBD2 covers 7 bases. The ends lost 5 bases at V and 3 bases at J; junction bases unmatched: 4. Germline V gives CDR1 SGHTA, CDR2 FQGNSA. This CDR3 spans 13 amino acids. CDR3 sequence reads: CASSTTSYYEQYF. In DNA form, the CDR3 reads TGTGCCAGCAGCACGACTAGCTACTACGAGCAGTACTTC.

Only one count was recorded for this clone. The rearrangement joins TRBV9 to TRBJ1-5; D is unresolved. CDR3 length: 14 residues. The V end lost 2 bases, the J end lost 5 bases, and 11 bases lay between the germline ends. Germline assignment: CDR1 SGDLS and CDR2 YYNGEE. The CDR3 loop is CASSVLDFDQPQHF. CDR3 nucleotides: TGTGCCAGCAGCGTTCTAGATTTCGATCAGCCCCAGCATTTT.

The chain couples TRBV28 to TRBJ1-2; TRBD1 might be the D (5 bases). Germline V CDR1 and CDR2: MDHEN, SYDVKM. The CDR3 consists of 12 residues. The V gene lost 6 bases and the J gene lost 4 bases, with 9 bases spanning the gap. CDR3 protein: CASSSDSYGYTF. The CDR3, as DNA: TGTGCCAGCAGCAGTGACAGCTATGGCTACACCTTC.